Described below is a single TCR beta chain sequence and its context. The data stem from a study of blood T cell repertoires in COVID-19. The overall study: PBMCs, B-cell-depleted T cells, or T cells were the source of the cDNA or gDNA that made up the material.

Each participant's cohort was designated according to participant-reported clinical history. CDR1 MNHEY and CDR2 SVGAGI come from the germline V gene. This CDR3 contains 13 residues. Trimming took off 10 bases at V and 2 bases at J, with 12 bases between the two ends. The assay was immunoSEQ multiplex PCR, and TCRdb's table has in-frame clones only and misses some. Of roughly 250,000 clones in the sample, about 82% were seen once. The TCR comes from a woman in her forties or fifties who had recovered from COVID-19. This rearrangement joins TRBV6-5 to TRBJ1-5; D is unclear. Specimen: PBMCs or T cells enriched from blood (not recorded which). CDR3 in amino acids: CATQGLGNQPQHF. CDR3 sequence (DNA): TGTGCCACCCAAGGACTGGGCAATCAGCCCCAGCATTTT.